This entry lists 14 T cell receptor beta chains sequenced from one sample in a study of cytomegalovirus exposure and HLA in healthy donors (dated by TCRdb to the late 2010s). Receptors were amplified or captured by the immunoSEQ multiplex PCR assay. A mixture of 60 forward primers for TCR Vbeta segments and 13 reverse primers for TCR Jbeta segments was used in the multiplex PCR. TCRdb provides this immuneACCESS table in a form limited to in-frame rearrangements. Some clones are lacking; in checked studies, under half of them reflect an unresolved V gene, and why the rest are absent is not known. Recorded for this sample are roughly 100,000 clones; around 80% of them occurred a single time. About 6% of the sample lies in the top ten. The sequenced sample was PBMCs. The source of these receptors is a male donor in good health and CMV-seronegative.

A few counts support this clone. The V gene is TRBV5-6, the J gene TRBJ2-1, with 7 bases that match TRBD2. V shed 2 bases, J shed 0 bases, and the junction held 14 bases outside the gene matches. CDR1 and CDR2 from the germline V gene are SGHDT and YYEEEE. CDR3 length: 19 amino acids. This chain's CDR3 is CASSLFSGRVPFSYNEQFF. CDR3 sequence (DNA): TGTGCCAGCAGCTTATTTAGTGGGAGGGTACCCTTCTCCTACAATGAGCAGTTCTTC.

The V gene is TRBV7-2, the J gene TRBJ2-1; TRBD1 agrees at 7 bases. This CDR3 comprises 13 residues. Germline-derived CDR1 and CDR2 are SGHTA and FQGNSA. V lost 3 bases and J lost 7; bases outside the gene matches: 3. Written as DNA, the CDR3 is TGTGCCAGCAGCTTCGAACAGGGGAATGAGCAGTTCTTC. This translates into CASSFEQGNEQFF.

This chain uses TRBV30 with TRBJ2-5; 9 nucleotides agree with TRBD1. J gave up 5 bases and V 4 bases, and 5 bases lay outside the gene matches. This CDR3 comprises 13 residues. Germline V gene data show CDR1 as GTSNPN and CDR2 as SVGIG (reference sequence). Here the CDR3 reads CAWKGQGGETQYF. CDR3 nucleotide sequence: TGTGCCTGGAAGGGACAGGGAGGGGAGACCCAGTACTTC.

V is TRBV6-4 and J is TRBJ2-1; a weak D match, TRBD2 (5 bases). Trimming shortened V by 3 bases and J by 8 bases, and 17 bases separated the two germline ends. The CDR3 loop spans 15 amino acids. The germline gives CDR1 MRHNA, CDR2 SNTAGT. Here the CDR3 reads CASSETTTSPDEQFF. The CDR3 coding sequence is TGTGCCAGCAGTGAAACTACTACTAGTCCTGATGAGCAGTTCTTC.

A few counts support this clone. The chain employs TRBV11-3 and TRBJ2-3; 11 nucleotides match TRBD2. The CDR3 length is 16 residues. V was pared by 5 bases and J by 5 bases, with 9 bases of the junction left unmatched. Germline CDR1 reads SGHNT; CDR2 reads YENEEA. The CDR3 loop is CASSPGTSGGEDTQYF. The CDR3 DNA reads as TGTGCCAGCAGCCCCGGAACTAGCGGGGGAGAAGATACGCAGTATTTT.

The J gene is TRBJ2-7, the V gene TRBV19; 7 bases agree with TRBD2. The germline gives CDR1 LNHDA, CDR2 SQIVND (reference sequence). V gave up 3 bases and J gave up 2 bases; unmatched junction bases: 4. This CDR3 spans 14 amino acids. The CDR3 nucleotides are TGTGCCAGTAGTATGGCGGGAGTACCCTACGAGCAGTACTTC. Its protein is CASSMAGVPYEQYF.

The chain employs TRBV5-6 and TRBJ2-7; 8 bases map to TRBD1. Germline V gives CDR1 SGHDT, CDR2 YYEEEE. The CDR3 runs to 16 residues. The V and J ends lost 1 base and 7 bases, in that order; junction bases with no gene match: 13. For the CDR3, the DNA is TGTGCCAGCAGCTTGTTGGCAGGGGGCAGAACTGGGGAGCAGTACTTC. As protein: CASSLLAGGRTGEQYF.

The chain recombines TRBV11-2 with TRBJ2-3; possible D gene TRBD2, 5 bases. Germline-derived CDR1 and CDR2 are SGHAT and FQNNGV. The CDR3 length is 11 residues. Trimming pared 5 bases from V and 6 bases from J, leaving 6 bases between. In DNA, the CDR3 is TGTGCCAGCAGCCCGGGGGATACGCAGTATTTT. It encodes CASSPGDTQYF. The full variable domain, its missing parts supplied by reference TRBV11-2 and TRBJ2-3, is EAGVAQSPRYKIIEKRQSVAFWCNPISGHATLYWYQQILGQGPKLLIQFQNNGVVDDSQLPKDRFSAERLKGVDSTLKIQPAKLEDSAVYLCASSPGDTQYFGPGTRLTVL.

The chain combines TRBV11-2 with TRBJ1-5; D not certain. CDR1 SGHAT and CDR2 FQNNGV come from the germline V gene. The CDR3 contains 13 residues. V shed 6 bases and J shed 5 bases, with 11 bases lying between them. For the CDR3, the DNA is TGTGCCAGCAGTTCGCGAATGGATCAGCCCCAGCATTTT. It translates to CASSSRMDQPQHF.

The V gene is TRBV11-3, the J gene TRBJ2-2; D is perhaps TRBD1 (6 bases). CDR3 length: 14 residues. With 5 bases removed from V and 3 bases from J, the gap between germline ends came to 10 bases. Per the germline V gene, CDR1 is SGHNT and CDR2 is YENEEA. CDR3 loop: CASSRDTDTGELFF. The DNA of the CDR3 is TGTGCCAGCAGCAGGGACACCGACACCGGGGAGCTGTTTTTT.

This clone was detected only a few times. The chain recombines TRBV7-9 with TRBJ2-7; 12 nucleotides align to TRBD2. The CDR3 is 15 residues long. V trimming: 4 bases; J trimming: 5 bases; junction bases outside the gene matches: 6. CDR1 is SEHNR and CDR2 is FQNEAQ in the germline V gene (reference sequence). In DNA, the CDR3 is TGTGCCAGCAGCTCTAGCGGGAGGGCCCGACACGAGCAGTACTTC. It specifies CASSSSGRARHEQYF.

The chain uses TRBV4-1 and TRBJ2-3; D is possibly TRBD2 (6 bases). Germline V gene lookup returns CDR1 MGHRA and CDR2 YSYEKL. The CDR3 is 17 amino acids. V was cut by 4 bases and J by 3 bases, with 20 bases left in between. The CDR3 reads CASSPGGSRDRTDTQYF. CDR3 nucleotide sequence: TGCGCCAGCAGCCCGGGCGGATCGCGGGATAGAACAGATACGCAGTATTTT.

The V gene is TRBV5-5, the J gene TRBJ2-5; D not resolved. The CDR3 runs 14 residues. Trimming cost V 2 bases and J 1 base, with 9 bases left between them. Germline V CDR1 and CDR2: SGHKS, YYEKEE (reference sequence). The CDR3 spells CASSFRPGQETQYF. CDR3 DNA sequence: TGTGCCAGCAGCTTTCGGCCGGGCCAAGAGACCCAGTACTTC. Using reference TRBV5-5 and TRBJ2-5 for the parts outside the CDR3, the full variable domain is DAGVTQSPTHLIKTRGQQVTLRCSPISGHKSVSWYQQVLGQGPQFIFQYYEKEERGRGNFPDRFSARQFPNYSSELNVNALLLGDSALYLCASSFRPGQETQYFGPGTRLLVL.

This rearrangement joins TRBV7-7 to TRBJ2-5; TRBD1 agrees at 9 bases. Germline-derived CDR1 and CDR2 are SSHAT and FNYEAQ (reference sequence). This CDR3 has 15 amino acids. With 0 bases clipped from V and 5 bases from J, the junction kept 4 bases outside the gene matches. The CDR3 protein is CASSLATGGGETQYF. The CDR3 coding sequence is TGTGCCAGCAGCTTAGCGACAGGGGGAGGGGAGACCCAGTACTTC.